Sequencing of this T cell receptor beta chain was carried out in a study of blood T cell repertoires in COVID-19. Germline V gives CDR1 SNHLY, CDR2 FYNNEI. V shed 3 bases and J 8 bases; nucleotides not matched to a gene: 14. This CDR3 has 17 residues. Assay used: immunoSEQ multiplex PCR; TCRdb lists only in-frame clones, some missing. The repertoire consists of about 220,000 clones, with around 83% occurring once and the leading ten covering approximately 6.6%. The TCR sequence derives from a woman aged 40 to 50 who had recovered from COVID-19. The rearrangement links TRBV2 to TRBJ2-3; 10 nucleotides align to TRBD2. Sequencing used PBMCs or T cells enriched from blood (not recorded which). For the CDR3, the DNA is TGTGCCAGCAGTGAGGTTCTGAGGTCTAGCGGGAGTAGTACGCAGTATTTT. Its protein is CASSEVLRSSGSSTQYF.